One sample yielded the 8 T cell receptor beta chains listed below, sequenced in a study of T-cell reconstitution after alpha-beta-depleted transplantation in children (dated by TCRdb to 2016 to 2017). The treatment or condition label here, explained by the study, means: allogeneic hematopoietic cell transplantation with graft depleted of TCRalphabeta T cells and CD19 B cells. Libraries were prepared through PCR. The sample was run on an Illumina HiSeq 2500. To normalize quantification of the TCRbeta repertoire, the TCR libraries were built with molecular barcoding that relied on unique molecular identifiers. TCRdb handled the public reads itself, with Q25 trimming in fastp and clone calling in MiXCR, and kept productive beta chains. Identical CDR3 protein sequences are pooled into one entry, listed with their most common genes and DNA. The sample data list over 450,000 distinct CDR3 sequences, and over 9.5% of these were observed just once. About 2.1% of the sample rests with the top ten.

Sequences were derived from PBMCs, sampled before TCRalphabeta/CD19-depleted stem cell transplant. All receptors derive from a child aged 2 to 9 with inherited bone marrow failure, due to receive a stem cell transplant.

This clonotype was detected many times. This chain uses TRBV12-3 or TRBV12-4 with TRBJ2-7; TRBD1 might be the D (5 bases). The length of the CDR3 is 14 residues. The V end was cut by 3 bases, the J end by 7 bases, with 16 bases between. The DNA for the CDR3 is TGTGCCAGCAGTTTGGTCCCCCCAGGGTGGGAGCAGTACTTC. This codes for CASSLVPPGWEQYF.

This clonotype was picked up a small number of times. The chain links TRBV6-1 to TRBJ2-7, with a weak D call TRBD2 (5 bases). This CDR3 spans 15 amino acids. V lost 10 bases and J 5 bases, leaving 24 bases between the germline ends. Per the germline V gene, CDR1 is MNHNS and CDR2 is SASEGT. CDR3 DNA: TGTGCCATACAAAGCGGAAAATTTCCCGAGGACGAGCAGTACTTC. Protein sequence: CAIQSGKFPEDEQYF.

This clonotype appeared many times. This chain links TRBV6-5 with TRBJ1-5, with D possibly matching TRBD1 (5 bases). The V gene lost 3 bases and the J gene lost 3 bases, with 9 bases spanning the gap. Germline lookup yields CDR1 MNHEY and CDR2 SVGAGI. The CDR3 is made up of 14 amino acids. The CDR3 loop reads CASSYAGNNQPQHF. CDR3 nucleotides: TGTGCCAGCAGTTATGCAGGGAACAATCAGCCCCAGCATTTT.

The CDR3 is CASSWTSGRGEQYF. As DNA, the CDR3 is TGTGCCAGCAGCTGGACTAGCGGGAGGGGCGAGCAGTACTTC. This chain connects TRBV28 to TRBJ2-7; 15 nucleotides agree with TRBD2. Trimming took 6 bases from V and 6 from J; bases not matched to a gene: 3. The CDR3 has 14 residues. Germline CDR1 and CDR2: MDHEN and SYDVKM.

Ten or more counts support this clonotype. The chain combines TRBV6-6 with TRBJ2-1; TRBD2 agrees at 7 bases. Per the germline V gene, CDR1 is MNHNY and CDR2 is SVGAGI (reference sequence). V lost 7 bases, J lost 5 bases, and 5 bases stayed unmatched. This CDR3 has 13 amino acids. The CDR3 DNA reads as TGTGCCAGCATCAAGGGACTAAACAATGAGCAGTTCTTC. As protein: CASIKGLNNEQFF.

The chain has TRBV5-1 and TRBJ1-1; no clear D. CDR3 length: 14 residues. V was pared by 0 bases and J by 1 base, with 7 bases between. Germline V gene sequence: CDR1 SGHRS, CDR2 YFSETQ. The CDR3 DNA reads TGCGCCAGCAGCTTGGCGACCACGAACACTGAAGCTTTCTTT. Residues: CASSLATTNTEAFF.

This clonotype came up many times. This sequence joins TRBV11-2 and TRBJ2-5, with D possibly being TRBD2 (6 bases). The CDR3 is 15 residues long. Per germline, CDR1 SGHAT and CDR2 FQNNGV. Trimming took off 5 bases at V and 0 bases at J, with 13 bases between the two ends. The CDR3 protein is CASSTLADYQETQYF. As DNA, the CDR3 is TGTGCCAGCAGCACCTTAGCGGACTACCAAGAGACCCAGTACTTC.

This clonotype came up many times. The chain joins TRBV27 to TRBJ1-2; D not resolved. Trimming took 4 bases from V and 3 from J, leaving 9 bases between them. Germline CDR1 is MNHEY and CDR2 is SMNVEV (reference sequence). The CDR3 length is 13 residues. The CDR3 reads CASSSRAYYGYTF. In nucleotides, the CDR3 is TGTGCCAGCAGTTCCCGGGCTTACTATGGCTACACCTTC.